A single sample gave rise to the 8 T cell receptor beta chains below, sequenced in a study of molecular identifiers for immune sequencing clone quantification. MiXCR, applied by TCRdb to the PCR reads, yields one record per CDR3 protein. This sample carries 79,000 or so distinct CDR3 sequences, around 27% of them seen once, and the ten largest clones take 0.75% to 0.9%. Sequences were obtained from naive CD8+ T cells from blood, with Jurkat cell RNA spiked in. Specified subset: FACS-sorted CD8+CD4-CCR7+CD45RA+ naive T cells. Receptor source: a human donor in good health. Some libraries in this study had Jurkat cell RNA spiked in.

This clonotype was found many times. The chain couples TRBV19 to TRBJ2-6; D ambiguous. The germline V gene has CDR1 LNHDA and CDR2 SQIVND (reference sequence). Trimming left V 3 bases short and J 4 bases short, with 10 bases between. This CDR3 has 15 residues. CDR3 sequence reads: CASSIWAVGANVLTF. The CDR3 DNA sequence: TGTGCCAGTAGTATCTGGGCCGTCGGGGCCAACGTCCTGACTTTC.

Many counts were recorded for this clonotype. The CDR3 region has the DNA TGTGCCAGCAGCCCCCACAGATCCGCTCTCCACGAGCAGTACTTC. Translated, it gives CASSPHRSALHEQYF. This chain uses TRBV13 with TRBJ2-7; no reliable D call. Germline V gene sequence: CDR1 PRHDT, CDR2 FYEKMQ (reference sequence). The CDR3 is 15 amino acids. Trimming removed 5 bases at V and 5 bases at J, with 19 bases between.

This clonotype was recorded a few times. The rearrangement links TRBV3-1 to TRBJ2-6; TRBD1 matches at 7 bases. Germline V gene lookup returns CDR1 LGHDT and CDR2 YNNKEL (reference sequence). The trim removed 4 bases at V and 2 bases at J, leaving 5 bases unmatched. This CDR3 is built from 16 residues. The CDR3 DNA reads TGTGCCAGCAGCCGTACAGGGGTCCCTGGGGCCAACGTCCTGACTTTC. Translating it yields CASSRTGVPGANVLTF. The whole variable domain, filled in from reference TRBV3-1 and TRBJ2-6, reads DTAVSQTPKYLVTQMGNDKSIKCEQNLGHDTMYWYKQDSKKFLKIMFSYNNKELIINETVPNRFSPKSPDKAHLNLHINSLELGDSAVYFCASSRTGVPGANVLTFGAGSRLTVL.

This clonotype was seen a few times. The chain is built from TRBV6-2 or TRBV6-3 and TRBJ1-5; no definite D call. Germline CDR1 reads MNHEY; CDR2 reads SVGEGT. This CDR3 contains 14 residues. V gave up 6 bases and J gave up 0 bases, with 9 bases separating them. CDR3 loop: CASSHLISNQPQHF. CDR3 sequence (DNA): TGTGCCAGCAGCCATCTTATTAGCAATCAGCCCCAGCATTTT.

On this clonotype itself: This may come from a read error, since a much larger clone is one base off. The chain joins TRBV3-1 to TRBJ2-2; TRBD2 aligns across 9 bases. The CDR3 runs to 19 residues. Germline CDR1 is LGHDT and CDR2 is YNNKEL (reference sequence). CDR3 residues: CASSQDRLAVLPNTGELVF. The CDR3 coding sequence is TGTGCCAGCAGCCAAGATAGACTAGCGGTATTACCGAACACCGGGGAGCTGGTTTTT.

This clonotype appeared a few times. Since the CDR3 does not end with the conserved phenylalanine or tryptophan, this likely comes from a read error. The rearrangement joins TRBV30 to TRBJ2-1; D remains ambiguous. The CDR3 has 11 amino acids. V was shortened by 3 bases and J by 4 bases, with 4 bases between the two germline ends. The germline V gene encodes CDR1 GTSNPN and CDR2 SVGIG (reference sequence). DNA for the CDR3: TGTGCCTGGAGGGGATACAATGAGCAGTTCCTC. This encodes CAWRGYNEQFL.

The V and J genes are TRBV4-1 and TRBJ2-7; D is possibly TRBD2 (6 bases). The CDR3 covers 17 residues. Trimming cost V 3 bases and J 0 bases, with 18 bases left between them. The germline V gene encodes CDR1 MGHRA and CDR2 YSYEKL. Here the CDR3 reads CASSQSPLGGTSYEQYF. CDR3 sequence (DNA): TGCGCCAGCAGCCAGTCCCCTCTTGGCGGGACCTCCTACGAGCAGTACTTC.

This clonotype was observed a handful of times. The chain couples TRBV7-8 to TRBJ1-1, with 7 positions matching TRBD1. V was pared by 4 bases and J by 4 bases, with 3 bases of the junction left unmatched. In germline, CDR1 is SGHVS, CDR2 FQNEAQ. This CDR3 is built from 13 residues. The CDR3, as DNA: TGTGCCAGCAGCTGGCAGGGGGGCACTGAAGCTTTCTTT. It codes for CASSWQGGTEAFF.